Presented here are 4 T cell receptor beta chains from one specimen sequenced in a study of T cell clonality in common variable immunodeficiency. The data were produced by immunoSEQ multiplex PCR, yet TCRdb's version contains in-frame clones alone and is incomplete. The repertoire consists of about 64,000 clones, none detected only once. Sequenced: peripheral blood mononuclear cells. Receptors were obtained from a person aged 18 to 75 in good health.

This clone was observed many times. The read ends 3 residues early relative to the CDR3; the germline J gene fills the gap. This rearrangement joins TRBV7-9 to TRBJ2-1; TRBD2 matches at 10 bases. There are 13 residues in the CDR3. CDR1 is SEHNR, CDR2 FQNEAQ, per germline (reference sequence). Losses at the gene ends were 3 bases for V and 8 bases for J; bases not matched to a gene: 1. Partial CDR3 DNA: TGTGCCAGCAGCTTTGGGACTAGCGATGAG. Residues: CASSFGTSDE. The entire CDR3 sequence reads CASSFGTSDEQFF. The full variable domain, its missing parts supplied by reference TRBV7-9 and TRBJ2-1, is DTGVSQNPRHKITKRGQNVTFRCDPISEHNRLYWYRQTLGQGPEFLTYFQNEAQLEKSRLLSDRFSAERPKGSFSTLEIQRTEQGDSAMYLCASSFGTSDEQFFGPGTRLTVL.

This clone was seen at least ten times. Read data end 3 residues before the CDR3 end; the end is taken from the germline J gene. The V gene is TRBV2, the J gene TRBJ2-2; the match to TRBD2 covers 11 bases. The CDR3 covers 15 residues. CDR1 and CDR2 from the germline V gene are SNHLY and FYNNEI. Trimming cost V 6 bases and J 4 bases; bases outside gene matches: 4. Incomplete CDR3 DNA: TGTGCCAGCAGCGCGGGACTAGCGGCCACCGGGGAG. Translated: CASSAGLAATGE. The entire CDR3 protein is CASSAGLAATGELFF.

At least ten counts were recorded for this clone. The read terminates 3 residues ahead of where the CDR3 ends, so the germline J gene completes it. V gene TRBV6-1 combines with J gene TRBJ2-1, with a weak D call TRBD2 (7 bases). Germline loops: CDR1 MNHNS, CDR2 SASEGT. V was trimmed by 0 bases and J by 5 bases, leaving 11 bases between them. The CDR3 spans 15 residues. The covered CDR3 bases are TGTGCCAGCAGTGAAGCGCGCGGGGGCCACAATGAG. Residues: CASSEARGGHNE. The whole CDR3 region reads CASSEARGGHNEQFF.

This clone was counted many times. The DNA ends 3 residues before the CDR3 does, and the rest of the CDR3 is filled in from the germline J gene. V is TRBV5-1 and J is TRBJ1-1; D possibly corresponds to TRBD1 (6 bases). CDR3 length equals 14 residues. Trimming stripped 1 base from V and 2 bases from J, with 9 bases between. Germline V lookup: CDR1 SGHRS, CDR2 YFSETQ. CDR3 sequence: CASSLWDINTEAFF. The covered CDR3 bases are TGCGCCAGCAGCTTGTGGGACATAAACACTGAA.